A single sample is the source of the 21 T cell receptor beta chains below, sequenced in a study of blood T cell repertoires in COVID-19. Produced via immunoSEQ multiplex PCR; TCRdb's table is partial and in-frame only. The table lists more than 50,000 clones, 90% of them singletons. Specimen: peripheral blood. The receptors here all came from a man between 60 and 75 years old with active COVID-19.

V is TRBV5-5 and J is TRBJ2-3, with no clear D. CDR1 and CDR2 from the germline V gene are SGHKS and YYEKEE (reference sequence). Trimming pared 3 bases from V and 1 base from J, leaving 12 bases between. The CDR3 runs to 15 residues. The CDR3 sequence is CASSSLFFGTDTQYF. The CDR3 DNA reads as TGTGCCAGCAGCTCCCTTTTCTTCGGCACAGATACGCAGTATTTT.

The chain uses TRBV5-6 and TRBJ2-5; 10 bases align to TRBD2. There are 16 residues in the CDR3. V lost 0 bases and J lost 4; bases outside the gene matches: 6. Germline V gives CDR1 SGHDT, CDR2 YYEEEE. For the CDR3, the DNA is TGTGCCAGCAGCTTGGCCAAGCGGGGGGGCACAGAGACCCAGTACTTC. The encoded protein is CASSLAKRGGTETQYF.

The chain carries TRBV7-2 and TRBJ2-5, with D perhaps matching TRBD2 (6 bases). The CDR3 length is 15 residues. V was shortened by 5 bases and J by 5 bases, with 18 bases between the two germline ends. Germline CDR1 and CDR2: SGHTA and FQGNSA. This CDR3 is CASSGAGLAVETQYF. The CDR3 nucleotides are TGTGCCAGCAGCGGGGCGGGACTTGCGGTGGAGACCCAGTACTTC.

This chain joins TRBV28 and TRBJ2-7, with D perhaps matching TRBD2 (6 bases). CDR1 MDHEN and CDR2 SYDVKM come from the germline V gene. This CDR3 is 14 amino acids long. V dropped 6 bases and J dropped 2 bases, with 14 bases sitting between them. The CDR3 coding sequence is TGTGCCAGCAGCACCGGGACTCTGACCTACGAGCAGTACTTC. This gives the protein CASSTGTLTYEQYF. Filled out from reference TRBV28 and TRBJ2-7, the complete variable domain reads DVKVTQSSRYLVKRTGEKVFLECVQDMDHENMFWYRQDPGLGLRLIYFSYDVKMKEKGDIPEGYSVSREKKERFSLILESASTNQTSMYLCASSTGTLTYEQYFGPGTRLTVT.

V and J are TRBV10-3 and TRBJ1-1; a possible D gene is TRBD1 (5 bases). The CDR3 length is 13 residues. Trimming left V 7 bases short and J 6 bases short, with 15 bases between. The germline gives CDR1 ENHRY, CDR2 SYGVKD. CDR3 protein: CAITMPGGAEAFF. CDR3 bases: TGTGCCATCACCATGCCCGGGGGGGCTGAAGCTTTCTTT.

The rearrangement uses TRBV6-5 and TRBJ1-5; 8 nucleotides align to TRBD1. CDR1 and CDR2 from the germline V gene are MNHEY and SVGAGI. V shed 6 bases, J shed 3 bases, and the junction held 7 bases outside the gene matches. The CDR3 extends over 15 amino acids. DNA of the CDR3: TGTGCCAGCAGCCCAGGGACAGGCAACAATCAGCCCCAGCATTTT. It yields the protein CASSPGTGNNQPQHF.

The chain combines TRBV28 with TRBJ1-2, with 7 nucleotides matching TRBD1. This CDR3 contains 14 residues. Germline-derived CDR1 and CDR2 are MDHEN and SYDVKM. J was trimmed by 8 bases and V by 2 bases; bases with no gene match: 8. The CDR3 DNA reads TGTGCCAGCAGTTTACGGGGCAGGGGGATCGGCTACACCTTC. Translating it yields CASSLRGRGIGYTF.

The chain joins TRBV18 to TRBJ2-5; 9 positions match TRBD2. The V and J ends lost 6 bases and 3 bases, in that order; junction bases with no gene match: 8. The CDR3 spans 15 residues. CDR1 KGHSH and CDR2 LQKENI come from the germline V gene. The CDR3: CASSPEGLAEETQYF. CDR3 DNA sequence: TGTGCCAGCTCCCCCGAGGGACTAGCTGAAGAGACCCAGTACTTC.

This clone was detected only once. The CDR3 DNA follows: TGTGCCTGCCTCCTTGGACTACGGAATGAGCAGTTCTTC. This encodes CACLLGLRNEQFF. The rearrangement uses TRBV30 and TRBJ2-1, with D possibly matching TRBD2 (6 bases). The V end lost 6 bases, the J end lost 7 bases, and 16 bases lay between the germline ends. Germline CDR1 reads GTSNPN; CDR2 reads SVGIG (reference sequence). There are 13 residues in the CDR3.

The rearrangement joins TRBV5-4 to TRBJ2-1, with 7 bases lining up with TRBD2. Germline-derived CDR1 and CDR2 are SGHNT and YYREEE (reference sequence). This CDR3 has 16 amino acids. J gave up 0 bases and V 4 bases, and 7 bases lay outside the gene matches. The CDR3 sequence is CASSPPTSTSYNEQFF. CDR3 bases: TGTGCCAGCAGCCCGCCGACTAGCACCTCCTACAATGAGCAGTTCTTC.

This chain links TRBV21-1 with TRBJ2-1; the D segment call TRBD2 is taken from the table without a DNA check. TRBV21-1 corresponds to a pseudogene. The CDR3 has 17 residues. Here the CDR3 DNA reads TGTGCCAGCCCTGAGGCTAGCGGGCTGAGCTCCTACAATGAGCAGTTCTTC. Translating gives CASPEASGLSSYNEQFF.

This clone has only one observation. V gene TRBV7-2 combines with J gene TRBJ2-3; 10 positions agree with TRBD2. The junction had 6 bases not matched to a gene; V was cut back by 6 bases and J by 6 bases. This CDR3 spans 14 amino acids. Germline CDR1 reads SGHTA; CDR2 reads FQGNSA. CDR3 coding DNA: TGTGCCAGCAGAAATGGACTAGCGGCGGATACGCAGTATTTT. Amino acids: CASRNGLAADTQYF.

J is TRBJ2-4 and V is TRBV28; TRBD1 agrees at 9 bases. The CDR3 loop spans 14 amino acids. V dropped 8 bases and J dropped 2; count of bases not matched to a gene: 4. The germline V gene has CDR1 MDHEN and CDR2 SYDVKM. CDR3 sequence: CASGTGRPKNIQYF. The CDR3 nucleotides are TGTGCCAGCGGGACAGGGCGGCCCAAAAACATTCAGTACTTC. The full variable domain, its missing parts supplied by reference TRBV28 and TRBJ2-4, is DVKVTQSSRYLVKRTGEKVFLECVQDMDHENMFWYRQDPGLGLRLIYFSYDVKMKEKGDIPEGYSVSREKKERFSLILESASTNQTSMYLCASGTGRPKNIQYFGAGTRLSVL.

V is TRBV5-6 and J is TRBJ2-2; 7 bases map to TRBD1. The V gene's germline CDR1 is SGHDT and CDR2 YYEEEE. The CDR3 is made up of 14 amino acids. V lost 5 bases, J lost 5 bases, and 6 bases stayed unmatched. CDR3 sequence reads: CASRRDSKTGELFF. DNA of the CDR3: TGTGCCAGCAGACGGGACAGTAAGACCGGGGAGCTGTTTTTT.

The chain joins TRBV10-3 to TRBJ1-5, with 7 bases aligning to TRBD1. The CDR3 consists of 13 residues. Trimming removed 4 bases from V and 5 bases from J; junction bases left unmatched: 2. Germline V gives CDR1 ENHRY, CDR2 SYGVKD. The CDR3 coding sequence is TGTGCCATCAGTGCTGGGACAGATCAGCCCCAGCATTTT. Amino acids: CAISAGTDQPQHF.

A single count supports this clone. The junction shows a germline mismatch at one end, possibly a read error. This sequence joins TRBV24-1 and TRBJ2-7; maybe TRBD2 (6 bases). There are 9 residues in the CDR3. Per the germline V gene, CDR1 is KGHDR and CDR2 is SFDVKD. The CDR3 DNA reads as TGTGCCACACTCGGGAGAGGCGAATTC. Its protein is CATLGRGEF.

This clone was counted only a few times. The chain is built from TRBV24-1 and TRBJ1-5, with 8 bases that match TRBD1. Germline assignment: CDR1 KGHDR and CDR2 SFDVKD. With 3 bases clipped from V and 10 bases from J, the junction kept 7 bases outside the gene matches. The CDR3 contains 14 residues. CDR3 nucleotide sequence: TGTGCCACCAGTGATGGGGACAGGTGGTTACCCCAGCATTTT. Residues: CATSDGDRWLPQHF.

This chain connects TRBV2 to TRBJ2-5; possibly TRBD2 for D (5 bases). The CDR3 covers 14 residues. The germline V and J ends were trimmed by 2 bases and 5 bases, with 12 bases remaining between them. The germline V gene has CDR1 SNHLY and CDR2 FYNNEI. The CDR3 DNA follows: TGTGCCAGCAGTGAACCGTCCCGGAGGGAGACCCAGTACTTC. It yields the protein CASSEPSRRETQYF.

The chain is built from TRBV9 and TRBJ2-5; 10 bases match TRBD2. V lost 0 bases, J lost 5 bases, and 7 bases stayed unmatched. CDR3 length: 16 residues. In germline, CDR1 is SGDLS, CDR2 YYNGEE. As DNA, the CDR3 is TGTGCCAGCAGCGTAGCTAGCGGGAGAAGGTGGGAGACCCAGTACTTC. The encoded protein is CASSVASGRRWETQYF. Complete variable domain (other parts from reference TRBV9 and TRBJ2-5): DSGVTQTPKHLITATGQRVTLRCSPRSGDLSVYWYQQSLDQGLQFLIQYYNGEERAKGNILERFSAQQFPDLHSELNLSSLELGDSALYFCASSVASGRRWETQYFGPGTRLLVL.

V gene TRBV14 combines with J gene TRBJ2-3; TRBD2 agrees at 7 bases. Trimming took 1 base from V and 0 from J; bases not matched to a gene: 7. The germline V gene encodes CDR1 SGHDN and CDR2 FVKESK. The CDR3 runs 17 residues. CDR3 in amino acids: CASSQALAIFSTDTQYF. CDR3 sequence (DNA): TGTGCCAGCAGCCAAGCACTAGCGATCTTTAGCACAGATACGCAGTATTTT.

The sample holds a few counts of this clone. The chain combines TRBV2 with TRBJ2-3; TRBD2 is a possible D gene (5 bases). Trimming took off 3 bases at V and 1 base at J, with 11 bases between the two ends. Germline loops: CDR1 SNHLY, CDR2 FYNNEI. CDR3 size: 15 residues. The DNA of the CDR3 is TGTGCCAGCAGTGATGGTGGACTTGGCACAGATACGCAGTATTTT. Its protein is CASSDGGLGTDTQYF.